Listed here are 27 T cell receptor beta chains from one sample, sequenced in a study of T-cell reconstitution after alpha-beta-depleted transplantation in children. Construction of the TCRbeta library involved unique molecular identifiers. One entry per CDR3 protein, called by TCRdb with MiXCR from the PCR reads. The sample carries about 480,000 distinct CDR3 sequences, around an eighth recorded once. The source material was PBMCs from the stem cell graft donor, sampled from the stem cell graft. These receptors were collected from a human donor who donated a stem cell graft to a child with combined immunodeficiency.

The chain joins TRBV7-8 to TRBJ2-7; either TRBD1 or TRBD2 may fit D (5 bases each). The germline V and J ends were trimmed by 0 bases and 2 bases, with 20 bases remaining between them. The CDR3 totals 18 residues. Per the germline V gene, CDR1 is SGHVS and CDR2 is FQNEAQ. CDR3 nucleotides: TGTGCCAGCAGCTTAGCGCGGCATCAAGGGACCAGGACCTACGAGCAGTACTTC. Translated: CASSLARHQGTRTYEQYF.

This clonotype has a count of ten or more. This rearrangement joins TRBV5-5 to TRBJ2-3; 8 bases match TRBD1. CDR1 and CDR2 (germline): SGHKS, YYEKEE (reference sequence). CDR3 length: 15 residues. With V trimmed by 4 bases and J by 6 bases, 10 bases remained unmatched. CDR3 in amino acids: CASSPRTGFDDTQYF. The CDR3 coding sequence is TGTGCCAGCAGCCCCCGGACAGGGTTCGACGATACGCAGTATTTT.

This clonotype was found many times. The rearrangement links TRBV15 to TRBJ2-3; no clear D. Germline CDR1 is LNHNV and CDR2 is YYDKDF (reference sequence). With 0 bases removed from V and 0 bases from J, the gap between germline ends came to 10 bases. The CDR3 extends over 16 amino acids. The DNA of the CDR3 is TGTGCCACCAGCAGAGATTTGGCGGATAGCACAGATACGCAGTATTTT. This encodes CATSRDLADSTDTQYF.

The chain uses TRBV7-9 and TRBJ2-5; 8 bases line up with TRBD1. CDR3 length: 15 residues. V lost 5 bases to trimming and J lost 5 bases; unmatched junction nucleotides: 10. Germline CDR1 SEHNR, CDR2 FQNEAQ (reference sequence). This CDR3 is CASSPRQGRTETQYF. Here the CDR3 DNA reads TGTGCCAGCAGCCCTAGACAGGGGCGCACGGAGACCCAGTACTTC.

This clonotype was counted only a few times. The J gene is TRBJ2-7, the V gene TRBV6-5; D unresolved. This CDR3 comprises 14 residues. The V gene lost 4 bases and the J gene lost 0 bases, with 10 bases spanning the gap. In germline, CDR1 is MNHEY, CDR2 SVGAGI. The DNA of the CDR3 is TGTGCCAGCAGTTCCCGGGCTACCTCCTACGAGCAGTACTTC. Amino acid sequence: CASSSRATSYEQYF.

The chain employs TRBV27 and TRBJ2-3; D is unclear. The germline V gene has CDR1 MNHEY and CDR2 SMNVEV (reference sequence). The germline V and J ends were trimmed by 5 bases and 0 bases, with 18 bases remaining between them. This CDR3 contains 17 residues. CDR3 coding DNA: TGTGCCAGCAGTGGGCGAGGAGCCCCGATTAGCACAGATACGCAGTATTTT. Its translation is CASSGRGAPISTDTQYF.

This clonotype appeared a few times. The CDR3, as DNA: TGTGCCAGCAGTCCACTCAACGGGGCCCAAGAGACCCAGTACTTC. Its translation is CASSPLNGAQETQYF. J is TRBJ2-5 and V is TRBV2; D is tentatively TRBD1 or TRBD2 (5 bases each). The germline V gene has CDR1 SNHLY and CDR2 FYNNEI. The V and J ends lost 5 bases and 1 base respectively, with 14 bases between them. CDR3 length: 15 residues. The full variable domain, in which reference TRBV2 and TRBJ2-5 provide the parts outside the CDR3, is EPEVTQTPSHQVTQMGQEVILRCVPISNHLYFYWYRQILGQKVEFLVSFYNNEISEKSEIFDDQFSVERPDGSNFTLKIRSTKLEDSAMYFCASSPLNGAQETQYFGPGTRLLVL.

This sequence joins TRBV29-1 and TRBJ2-5, with D tentatively TRBD1 or TRBD2 (6 bases each). The CDR3 runs 15 residues. Deletions cut 0 bases from V and 5 bases from J, with 16 bases between. Looked up from germline, CDR1 is SQVTM and CDR2 is ANQGSEA. In nucleotides, the CDR3 is TGCAGCGTTGAAGATACAAGGGGGGCGGGGGAGACCCAGTACTTC. The encoded protein is CSVEDTRGAGETQYF.

This clonotype was seen only a few times. The chain combines TRBV5-5 with TRBJ2-3; a weak D match, TRBD2 (7 bases). The germline gives CDR1 SGHKS, CDR2 YYEKEE (reference sequence). The CDR3 loop spans 15 amino acids. Deletions cut 4 bases from V and 4 bases from J, with 16 bases between. The CDR3 region is CASSPWGGWADTQYF. The CDR3 DNA reads TGTGCCAGCAGCCCATGGGGGGGCTGGGCAGATACGCAGTATTTT.

This clonotype was observed a few times. The chain links TRBV6-4 to TRBJ2-7, with a weak D call TRBD2 (5 bases). Germline CDR1 MRHNA, CDR2 SNTAGT. This CDR3 has 12 residues. Trimming left V 10 bases short and J 0 bases short, with 10 bases between. The CDR3 here is CANTGSSYEQYF. The CDR3 bases are TGTGCCAACACGGGGTCCTCCTACGAGCAGTACTTC.

This chain links TRBV5-1 with TRBJ1-1; no firm D call. From germline, CDR1 is SGHRS and CDR2 YFSETQ. CDR3 length: 14 residues. V shed 0 bases and J shed 4 bases, with 10 bases lying between them. The CDR3 bases are TGCGCCAGCAGCTTGGCCCGGCGGAGCACTGAAGCTTTCTTT. Its translation: CASSLARRSTEAFF.

The chain recombines TRBV3-1 with TRBJ2-3; D unresolved. Trimming removed 2 bases at V and 0 bases at J, with 12 bases between. The germline V gene has CDR1 LGHDT and CDR2 YNNKEL (reference sequence). The CDR3 length is 16 residues. The CDR3 region has the DNA TGTGCCAGCAGCCAACAGGAGCCTGGGAGCACAGATACGCAGTATTTT. This encodes CASSQQEPGSTDTQYF.

This clonotype was observed many times. The V call is TRBV29-1, the J call TRBJ2-1; D perhaps matches TRBD1 (5 bases). The CDR3 length is 13 residues. From germline, CDR1 is SQVTM and CDR2 ANQGSEA. V lost 4 bases and J 5 bases, leaving 12 bases between the germline ends. CDR3 amino acids: CSVVWGWDNEQFF. For the CDR3, the DNA is TGCAGCGTTGTCTGGGGCTGGGACAATGAGCAGTTCTTC.

The J gene is TRBJ2-2, the V gene TRBV4-3; no reliable D call. V lost 2 bases and J lost 2, with 6 bases in between. The CDR3 covers 14 residues. The germline gives CDR1 LGHNA, CDR2 YSLEER. This chain's CDR3 is CASSQSDNTGELFF. The CDR3 nucleotides read TGCGCCAGCAGCCAATCAGACAACACCGGGGAGCTGTTTTTT.

This clonotype turned up a few times. Here the CDR3 DNA reads TGTGCCAGCAGTCCAGGGGGCTGGGGGGAGCTGTTTTTT. As protein: CASSPGGWGELFF. The chain combines TRBV12-3 or TRBV12-4 with TRBJ2-2, with TRBD1 matching 8 bases. CDR3 length: 13 residues. Germline trimming cut 5 bases from V and 8 bases from J; bases unmatched to any gene: 4.

The V call is TRBV4-3, the J call TRBJ2-1; tentative D call: TRBD2 (6 bases). This CDR3 is built from 16 residues. Per germline, CDR1 LGHNA and CDR2 YSLEER. V lost 3 bases, J lost 2 bases, and 14 bases lay in between. CDR3 loop: CASSHDTGRPYNEQFF. CDR3 nucleotides: TGCGCCAGCAGCCATGATACCGGGAGACCCTACAATGAGCAGTTCTTC.

This clonotype showed up just a few times. The CDR3 sequence is CASTRASELHEQFF. The CDR3 DNA sequence: TGTGCCAGCACCAGGGCTAGCGAGCTCCATGAGCAGTTCTTC. The rearrangement uses TRBV11-2 and TRBJ2-1, with a possible D match to TRBD2 (6 bases). This CDR3 contains 14 residues. Trimming took off 7 bases at V and 8 bases at J, with 18 bases between the two ends. CDR1 SGHAT and CDR2 FQNNGV come from the germline V gene.

This clonotype has only a few counts. V gene TRBV20-1 combines with J gene TRBJ1-6, with a tentative D call TRBD1 (6 bases). CDR1 is DFQATT and CDR2 is SNEGSKA in the germline V gene (reference sequence). This CDR3 comprises 15 residues. V was clipped by 3 bases and J by 6 bases, with 15 bases between them. The CDR3 loop reads CSASQGTLGNSPLHF. DNA of the CDR3: TGCAGTGCTAGTCAGGGGACCCTGGGTAATTCACCCCTCCACTTT.

This clonotype was counted many times. CDR3 sequence: CASSLGQTTDTQYF. CDR3 in DNA: TGCGCCAGCAGCTTGGGACAGACCACAGATACGCAGTATTTT. V and J are TRBV4-3 and TRBJ2-3; the match to TRBD1 covers 7 bases. Losses at the gene ends were 5 bases for V and 2 bases for J; bases not matched to a gene: 4. Germline CDR1 LGHNA, CDR2 YSLEER. This CDR3 has 14 amino acids.

This clonotype was observed at least ten times. The CDR3 protein is CASSYSTSGAAFSYNEQFF. DNA of the CDR3: TGTGCCAGCAGTTACTCGACTAGCGGGGCCGCCTTCTCCTACAATGAGCAGTTCTTC. The rearrangement joins TRBV6-2 or TRBV6-3 to TRBJ2-1; 11 bases agree with TRBD2. V gave up 0 bases and J gave up 0 bases; unmatched junction bases: 7. Germline CDR1 is MNHEY and CDR2 is SVGEGT. The CDR3 sequence is 19 residues long.

J is TRBJ1-5 and V is TRBV12-3 or TRBV12-4; the D is unclear. V lost 2 bases and J lost 7, with 9 bases in between. This CDR3 contains 13 residues. The CDR3, as DNA: TGTGCCAGCAGTTTATCTAAGGGACAGCCCCAGCATTTT. It is translated as CASSLSKGQPQHF.

This chain links TRBV12-3 or TRBV12-4 with TRBJ2-2, with a tentative D call TRBD2 (6 bases). Trimming removed 4 bases from V and 5 bases from J, with 11 bases in between. The CDR3 sequence is 14 residues long. CDR3 in amino acids: CASSSDYRTGELFF. The CDR3 region has the DNA TGTGCCAGCAGTTCGGACTATCGAACCGGGGAGCTGTTTTTT.

The chain recombines TRBV5-1 with TRBJ2-7; either TRBD1 or TRBD2 may fit D (5 bases each). CDR3 length: 22 amino acids. V was pared by 1 base and J by 2 bases, with 34 bases between. Germline CDR1 reads SGHRS; CDR2 reads YFSETQ. The CDR3: CASSLYSSQRVMPGRYTYEQYF. The CDR3 DNA sequence: TGCGCCAGCAGCTTGTATTCCTCACAACGAGTGATGCCGGGACGGTACACCTACGAGCAGTACTTC.

The J gene is TRBJ1-3, the V gene TRBV5-6; D may be TRBD1 (5 bases). The CDR3 totals 16 residues. Germline values: CDR1 SGHDT, CDR2 YYEEEE. V was cut by 0 bases and J by 2 bases, with 12 bases left in between. The CDR3 sequence: CASSLVGGEPGNTIYF. In DNA form, the CDR3 reads TGTGCCAGCAGCTTGGTTGGGGGAGAACCTGGAAACACCATATATTTT.

The CDR3 nucleotides read TGTGCCAGCAGCTTAGGTCCGACAGGGGGCTCCTACAATGAGCAGTTCTTC. Translated, it gives CASSLGPTGGSYNEQFF. V is TRBV7-2 and J is TRBJ2-1; 9 bases map to TRBD1. V was pared by 1 base and J by 0 bases, with 4 bases of the junction left unmatched. The CDR3 runs 17 residues. The V gene's germline CDR1 is SGHTA and CDR2 FQGNSA. Full variable domain (missing parts from reference TRBV7-2 and TRBJ2-1): GAGVSQSPSNKVTEKGKDVELRCDPISGHTALYWYRQSLGQGLEFLIYFQGNSAPDKSGLPSDRFSAERTGGSVSTLTIQRTQQEDSAVYLCASSLGPTGGSYNEQFFGPGTRLTVL.

To note about this clonotype: A much larger clone differs by one base, so this may be a read error. As the CDR3 is not closed by the conserved phenylalanine or tryptophan, this likely results from a read error. The V and J genes are TRBV5-1 and TRBJ1-1, with D possibly TRBD1 on 5 matching bases. Trimming removed 3 bases at V and 6 bases at J, with 12 bases between. Germline lookup yields CDR1 SGHRS and CDR2 YFSETQ. This CDR3 is built from 13 residues. DNA for the CDR3: TGCGCCAGCAGCTATAATAGGGGAGCTGAAGCTTTCTGT. It codes for CASSYNRGAEAFC.

This clonotype was observed at least ten times. The V gene is TRBV27, the J gene TRBJ2-2; D unresolved. This CDR3 has 14 amino acids. Germline CDR1 reads MNHEY; CDR2 reads SMNVEV (reference sequence). V lost 5 bases and J 4 bases, leaving 11 bases between the germline ends. CDR3 residues: CASSLGASTGELFF. CDR3 coding DNA: TGTGCCAGCAGTCTAGGCGCGAGCACCGGGGAGCTGTTTTTT.